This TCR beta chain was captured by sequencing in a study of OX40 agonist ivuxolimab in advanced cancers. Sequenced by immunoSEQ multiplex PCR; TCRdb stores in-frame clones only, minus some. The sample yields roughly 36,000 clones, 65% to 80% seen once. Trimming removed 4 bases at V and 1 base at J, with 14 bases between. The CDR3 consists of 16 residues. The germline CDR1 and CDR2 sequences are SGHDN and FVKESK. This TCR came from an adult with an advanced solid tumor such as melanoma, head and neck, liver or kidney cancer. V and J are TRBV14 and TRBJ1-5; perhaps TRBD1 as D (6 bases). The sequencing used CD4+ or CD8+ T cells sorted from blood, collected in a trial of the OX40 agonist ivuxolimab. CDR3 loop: CASSRGGPSSNQPQHF. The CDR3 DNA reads TGTGCCAGCAGCCGAGGGGGACCGTCGAGCAATCAGCCCCAGCATTTT.